The rows below give T cell receptor beta chains drawn from one sample of a study of T cell changes during pregnancy in multiple sclerosis. The protocol was immunoSEQ multiplex PCR, while the TCRdb copy is restricted to in-frame clones and leaves out a portion. This sample has 90,000 to 120,000 clones, with about 90% found just once. Sequencing used peripheral blood, obtained in the third trimester of pregnancy. These receptors were obtained from a female donor in good health, enrolled as a control in a pregnancy study. Each CDR3 is given with its conserved first and last residue. D genes are given only for firm matches. Size tells how often a clone was seen (once, few, many) or the class of an expanded clone, and some rows leave it out.

TRBV4-3,TRBD1,-,TRBJ1-4,CASSHQGAGEKLFF,TGCGCCAGCAGCCACCAGGGGGCTGGTGAAAAACTGTTTTTT
TRBV5-4,TRBD2,-,TRBJ2-3,CASSLGGGAVDTQYF,TGTGCCAGCAGCTTGGGCGGGGGGGCTGTAGATACGCAGTATTTT
TRBV15,-,-,TRBJ2-2,CATSRDAGELFF,TGTGCCACCAGCAGAGACGCCGGGGAGCTGTTTTTT
TRBV5-4,-,-,TRBJ2-7,CAIDRDFKQYF,TGTGCCATAGATAGGGACTTCAAGCAGTACTTC
TRBV9,TRBD2,-,TRBJ2-5,CASSVGGSGGTQETQYF,TGTGCCAGCAGCGTAGGGGGTAGCGGGGGGACACAAGAGACCCAGTACTTC
TRBV4-2,-,-,TRBJ1-5,CASSQDTRQGRPQHF,TGTGCCAGCAGCCAAGATACGCGGCAGGGAAGGCCCCAGCATTTT
TRBV5-5,-,-,TRBJ2-1,CASSLLGDNEQFF,TGTGCCAGCAGCCTCTTGGGCGACAATGAGCAGTTCTTC
TRBV27,TRBD1,-,TRBJ1-1,CASSLSPWTGRTEAFF,TGTGCCAGCAGTTTATCCCCCTGGACAGGGAGGACTGAAGCTTTCTTT
TRBV21-1,-,-,TRBJ2-7,CASSKLLVFSEQYF,TGTGCCAGCAGCAAACTACTAGTTTTCTCCGAGCAGTACTTC
TRBV19,-,-,TRBJ2-2,CASQGQSRVTGELFF,TGTGCCAGTCAAGGCCAATCCAGGGTAACCGGGGAGCTGTTTTTT
TRBV2,TRBD2,-,TRBJ2-3,CASKGLAGDLTDTQYF,TGTGCCAGCAAAGGACTAGCGGGGGATCTCACAGATACGCAGTATTTT
TRBV4-2,TRBD2,-,TRBJ2-5,CASSQEGGVKTQYF,TGTGCCAGCAGCCAAGAGGGGGGGGTAAAGACCCAGTACTTC
TRBV11-2,-,once,TRBJ2-7,CASSSGSVEQYF,TGTGCCAGCAGCTCAGGGTCGGTCGAGCAGTACTTC
TRBV19,-,-,TRBJ2-1,CASSLGITGSSYNEQFF,TGTGCCAGTAGCCTTGGGATCACAGGGAGCTCCTACAATGAGCAGTTCTTC
TRBV7-2,TRBD2,once,TRBJ2-7,CASSLVAGGPNEQYF,TGTGCCAGCAGCTTAGTGGCGGGGGGGCCCAACGAGCAGTACTTC
TRBV7-8,-,-,TRBJ2-7,CASSPGSGLYEQYF,TGTGCCAGCAGCCCAGGCTCGGGATTATACGAGCAGTACTTC
TRBV19,-,-,TRBJ2-7,CASSSRDKIYEQYF,TGTGCCAGTAGTTCACGGGACAAAATCTACGAGCAGTACTTC
TRBV14,TRBD2,-,TRBJ2-3,CASSQRYSGGAASTDTQYF,TGTGCCAGCAGCCAACGATACAGCGGGGGGGCTGCTAGCACAGATACGCAGTATTTT
TRBV27,TRBD2,-,TRBJ2-3,CASSLSILGGRVGTDTQYF,TGTGCCAGCAGTTTATCGATCCTCGGGGGGAGGGTGGGAACAGATACGCAGTATTTT
TRBV5-4,-,many,TRBJ1-1,CASSLTVSMNTEAFF,TGTGCCAGCAGCTTGACAGTCTCCATGAACACTGAAGCTTTCTTT
TRBV10-3,-,-,TRBJ1-2,CAISGTGNDGYTF,TGTGCCATCAGTGGAACAGGGAACGATGGCTACACCTTC
TRBV6-5,-,-,TRBJ2-3,CASGLPGYF,TGTGCCAGTGGTCTACCTGGGTATTTT
TRBV29-1,TRBD1,-,TRBJ2-5,CSSGTGGSETQYF,TGCAGCTCCGGGACAGGGGGATCAGAGACCCAGTACTTC
TRBV4-3,TRBD1,-,TRBJ2-7,CASSQGTGYYEQYF,TGCGCCAGCAGCCAAGGGACAGGGTACTACGAGCAGTACTTC
TRBV19,TRBD2,once,TRBJ2-3,CASSLREASGSTDTQYF,TGTGCCAGTAGCCTAAGAGAGGCTAGCGGGAGCACAGATACGCAGTATTTT
TRBV6-4,-,few,TRBJ1-1,CASSDSMSGAEAFF,TGTGCCAGCAGTGACTCGATGTCAGGGGCTGAAGCTTTCTTT
TRBV19,TRBD1,-,TRBJ1-1,CATYERTGGFINTEAFF,TGTGCCACCTATGAGAGGACAGGGGGCTTTATTAACACTGAAGCTTTCTTT
TRBV4-1,TRBD1,-,TRBJ1-1,CASSQRDSLNTEAFF,TGCGCCAGCAGCCAACGGGACAGTTTGAACACTGAAGCTTTCTTT
TRBV7-2,-,-,TRBJ2-7,CASSWDKGTQYEQYF,TGTGCCAGCAGCTGGGACAAAGGGACACAATACGAGCAGTACTTC
TRBV30,TRBD2,-,TRBJ2-1,CAWTRLAGGDEQFF,TGTGCCTGGACCAGACTAGCGGGGGGGGATGAGCAGTTCTTC
TRBV19,TRBD1,-,TRBJ1-3,CASSMTGVGGNTIYF,TGTGCCAGTAGCATGACAGGGGTTGGGGGAAACACCATATATTTT
TRBV19,-,-,TRBJ1-5,CASSMGAGSNQPQHF,TGTGCCAGTAGTATGGGGGCAGGGTCCAATCAGCCCCAGCATTTT
TRBV5-8,-,once,TRBJ2-7,CASSPSYEQYF,TGTGCCAGCAGCCCGAGCTACGAGCAGTACTTC
TRBV30,-,once,TRBJ1-2,CAWSVKGLRGYTF,TGTGCCTGGAGTGTAAAGGGGCTGCGTGGCTACACCTTC
TRBV18,-,-,TRBJ1-1,CASSDRYTEAFF,TGTGCCAGCTCAGACAGGTACACTGAAGCTTTCTTT
TRBV10-3,TRBD1,-,TRBJ1-2,CAISESGRGYNYGYTF,TGTGCCATCAGTGAGTCGGGCAGGGGGTATAACTATGGCTACACCTTC
TRBV29-1,TRBD1,-,TRBJ2-7,CSVIGDRDPYEQYF,TGCAGCGTTATCGGGGACAGGGATCCCTACGAGCAGTACTTC
TRBV7-2,TRBD1,-,TRBJ2-7,CASSFLGTGSPSYEQYF,TGTGCCAGCAGCTTCCTGGGGACAGGGAGCCCATCTTACGAGCAGTACTTC
TRBV29-1,-,-,TRBJ1-6,CSVEEGGRGSPLHF,TGCAGCGTTGAAGAGGGGGGGCGCGGTTCACCCCTCCACTTT
TRBV11-3,TRBD1,-,TRBJ2-3,CASSLGQGHTDTQYF,TGTGCCAGCAGCTTAGGACAGGGGCACACAGATACGCAGTATTTT
TRBV30,TRBD1,-,TRBJ1-5,CAWSPMGTGAWQPQHF,TGTGCCTGGAGCCCTATGGGGACAGGGGCTTGGCAGCCCCAGCATTTT
TRBV6-5,-,-,TRBJ1-1,CASSYWRGSEAFF,TGTGCCAGCAGTTACTGGAGGGGATCTGAAGCTTTCTTT